This T cell receptor (beta chain) was recorded in a study of blood T cell repertoires in COVID-19. The protocol was immunoSEQ multiplex PCR, while the TCRdb copy is restricted to in-frame clones and leaves out a portion. The table has around 300,000 clones, around nine tenths seen once. The junction had 6 bases not matched to a gene; V was cut back by 5 bases and J by 1 base. Germline V gene sequence: CDR1 SGHTA, CDR2 FQGTGA. The length of the CDR3 is 15 residues. Sequenced: peripheral blood. V and J are TRBV7-3 and TRBJ1-1, with 8 bases fitting TRBD1. The source is a man aged 45 to 65 with acute or convalescent COVID-19. CDR3 in amino acids: CASSREGQGNTEAFF. CDR3 in DNA: TGTGCCAGCAGCCGGGAAGGACAGGGGAACACTGAAGCTTTCTTT.